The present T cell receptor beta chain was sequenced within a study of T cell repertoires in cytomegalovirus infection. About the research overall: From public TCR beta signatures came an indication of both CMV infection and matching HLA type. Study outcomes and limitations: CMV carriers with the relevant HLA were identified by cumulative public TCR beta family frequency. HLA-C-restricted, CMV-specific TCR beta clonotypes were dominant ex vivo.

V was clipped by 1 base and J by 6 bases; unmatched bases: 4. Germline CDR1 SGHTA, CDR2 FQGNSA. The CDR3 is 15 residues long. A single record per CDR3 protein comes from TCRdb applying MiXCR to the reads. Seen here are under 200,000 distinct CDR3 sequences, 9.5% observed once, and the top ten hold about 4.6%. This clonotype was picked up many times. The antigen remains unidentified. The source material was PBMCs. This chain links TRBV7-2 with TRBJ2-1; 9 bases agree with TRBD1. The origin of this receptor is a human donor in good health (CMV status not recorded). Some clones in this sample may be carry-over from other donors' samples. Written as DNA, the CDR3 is TGTGCCAGCAGCTTAGACCGGGACAGGGTCAATGAGCAGTTCTTC. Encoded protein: CASSLDRDRVNEQFF.